The 7 T cell receptor beta chains below all came from one sample that was sequenced in a study of blood T cell repertoires in COVID-19. Generated by immunoSEQ multiplex PCR, the TCRdb table keeps only in-frame clones and is missing some. The top ten clones hold about a sixth of a sample with 200,000 to 250,000 clones, less than 90% of them seen once. The sample was peripheral blood. The receptors were gathered from a woman aged 80 or over with active or convalescent COVID-19.

This clone came up a few times. This rearrangement joins TRBV28 to TRBJ2-7; 7 bases are a match to TRBD2. The length of the CDR3 is 14 residues. Germline trimming cut 4 bases from V and 1 base from J; bases unmatched to any gene: 4. In germline, CDR1 is MDHEN, CDR2 SYDVKM. The chain's CDR3 is CASSSGGRSYEQYF. The DNA for the CDR3 is TGTGCCAGCAGTTCGGGGGGACGATCCTACGAGCAGTACTTC. Full variable domain (remainder filled in from reference TRBV28 and TRBJ2-7): DVKVTQSSRYLVKRTGEKVFLECVQDMDHENMFWYRQDPGLGLRLIYFSYDVKMKEKGDIPEGYSVSREKKERFSLILESASTNQTSMYLCASSSGGRSYEQYFGPGTRLTVT.

The chain links TRBV7-3 to TRBJ1-6; D may be TRBD1 (6 bases). V was clipped by 5 bases and J by 9 bases, with 11 bases between them. Germline CDR1 reads SGHTA; CDR2 reads FQGTGA. The CDR3 length is 13 residues. The chain's CDR3 is CASSLQGSSPLHF. In DNA, the CDR3 is TGTGCCAGCAGCCTACAGGGTAGTTCACCCCTCCACTTT.

This rearrangement joins TRBV19 to TRBJ2-1; TRBD1 matches 7 bases. This CDR3 is built from 15 residues. J gave up 9 bases and V 5 bases, and 13 bases lay outside the gene matches. In germline, CDR1 is LNHDA, CDR2 SQIVND (reference sequence). CDR3 in DNA: TGTGCCAGTAGTCCCCCCGGGACAGTATTAGCTGAGCAGTTCTTC. This gives the protein CASSPPGTVLAEQFF.

The gene calls are TRBV18 and TRBJ2-5; 7 bases agree with TRBD1. With V trimmed by 6 bases and J by 1 base, 5 bases remained unmatched. The germline V gene has CDR1 KGHSH and CDR2 LQKENI. CDR3 length: 14 residues. The chain's CDR3 is CASSPGQLQETQYF. The CDR3 DNA is TGTGCCAGCTCCCCGGGACAGCTCCAAGAGACCCAGTACTTC.

J is TRBJ1-1 and V is TRBV30, with D unresolved. This CDR3 is 11 amino acids long. Germline lookup yields CDR1 GTSNPN and CDR2 SVGIG (reference sequence). V was cut by 7 bases and J by 5 bases, with 11 bases left in between. This CDR3 reads CAFSPGTEAFF. DNA of the CDR3: TGTGCCTTTTCCCCGGGTACTGAAGCTTTCTTT.

A single count supports this clone. V usage is TRBV2 and J usage is TRBJ1-4; TRBD1 might be the D (6 bases). The CDR3 runs to 14 residues. V gave up 6 bases and J gave up 4 bases, with 12 bases separating them. Germline assignment: CDR1 SNHLY and CDR2 FYNNEI. The DNA for the CDR3 is TGTGCCAGCAGGGCTGGACAGCTTAATGAAAAACTGTTTTTT. Its translation is CASRAGQLNEKLFF.

This chain connects TRBV27 to TRBJ2-7; D might be TRBD2 (6 bases). The CDR3 sequence is 14 residues long. V lost 3 bases and J 1 base, leaving 10 bases between the germline ends. The germline V gene encodes CDR1 MNHEY and CDR2 SMNVEV (reference sequence). The CDR3, as DNA: TGTGCCAGCAGTTTTCACGGGGGTTCCTACGAGCAGTACTTC. This codes for CASSFHGGSYEQYF.